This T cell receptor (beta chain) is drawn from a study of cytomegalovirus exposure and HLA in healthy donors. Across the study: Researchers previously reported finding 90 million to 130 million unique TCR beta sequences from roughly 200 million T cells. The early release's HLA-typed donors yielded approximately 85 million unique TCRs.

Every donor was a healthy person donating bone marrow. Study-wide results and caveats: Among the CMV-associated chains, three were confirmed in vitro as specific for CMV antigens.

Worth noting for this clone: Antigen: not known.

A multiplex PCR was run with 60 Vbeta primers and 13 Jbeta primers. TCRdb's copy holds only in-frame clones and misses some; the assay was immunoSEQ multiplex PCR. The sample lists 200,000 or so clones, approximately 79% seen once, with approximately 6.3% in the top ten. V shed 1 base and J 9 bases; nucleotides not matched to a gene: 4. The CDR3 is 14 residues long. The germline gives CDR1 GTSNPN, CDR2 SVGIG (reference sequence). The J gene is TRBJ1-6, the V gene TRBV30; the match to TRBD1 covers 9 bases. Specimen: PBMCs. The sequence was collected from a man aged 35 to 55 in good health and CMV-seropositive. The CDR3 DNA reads TGTGCCTGGAGTGGGACAGGGGTAGGTTCACCCCTCCACTTT. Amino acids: CAWSGTGVGSPLHF. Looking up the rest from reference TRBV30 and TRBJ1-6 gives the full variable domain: SQTIHQWPATLVQPVGSPLSLECTVEGTSNPNLYWYRQAAGRGLQLLFYSVGIGQISSEVPQNLSASRPQDRQFILSSKKLLLSDSGFYLCAWSGTGVGSPLHFGNGTRLTVT.